The rows below give T cell receptor beta chains drawn from one sample of a study of blood T cells in healthy people across ages. TCRdb analysed the 5' RACE reads with MiXCR anew, one entry per CDR3 protein. The data hold approximately 780,000 distinct CDR3 sequences, with approximately 24% observed a single time. The same sample was also studied in work on T cells of mothers and their children.

Sequenced material: blood. The receptors originated from a boy younger than 18 in good health. CDR3s include the opening cysteine and the closing phenylalanine or tryptophan. D genes are given only for firm matches. Only part of the rows carry a size: once, few, many, or a class if the clone is expanded.

V gene,J gene,clone size,D gene,CDR3 protein,CDR3 DNA
TRBV5-4,TRBJ2-1,NA,NA,CASSLGAVSYNEQFF,TGTGCCAGCAGCTTGGGAGCGGTCTCCTACAATGAGCAGTTCTTC
TRBV7-8,TRBJ2-7,NA,NA,CASSLAIGGGPYEQYF,TGTGCCAGCAGCTTAGCGATAGGGGGGGGACCCTACGAGCAGTACTTC
TRBV20-1,TRBJ2-1,NA,NA,CSARDPRGQNEQFF,TGCAGTGCTAGAGATCCCAGGGGCCAGAATGAGCAGTTCTTC
TRBV7-3,TRBJ2-7,NA,NA,CASPGYSYEQYF,TGTGCCAGTCCCGGGTATTCCTACGAGCAGTACTTC
TRBV27,TRBJ2-7,few,NA,CASSLSRDLGEQYF,TGTGCCAGCAGTTTATCTCGGGATCTTGGCGAGCAGTACTTC
TRBV7-9,TRBJ2-7,NA,TRBD2,CASSGAGGPAYEQYF,TGTGCCAGCAGCGGAGCGGGGGGGCCCGCCTACGAGCAGTACTTC
TRBV6-6,TRBJ2-1,once,TRBD2,CATDTSGTSHYNEQFF,TGTGCCACCGACACCTCCGGGACTAGTCACTACAATGAGCAGTTCTTC
TRBV5-1,TRBJ1-2,NA,NA,CASSLGTDHYGYTF,TGCGCCAGCAGCTTGGGTACAGACCACTATGGCTACACCTTC
TRBV12-3/TRBV12-4,TRBJ1-6,NA,NA,CASSPGRFNSPLHF,TGTGCCAGCAGCCCAGGACGTTTTAATTCACCCCTCCACTTT
TRBV7-9,TRBJ1-1,NA,NA,CASSPGQKAFF,TGTGCCAGCAGCCCCGGGCAGAAAGCTTTCTTT
TRBV7-9,TRBJ2-5,many,NA,CASSSGQKTQYF,TGTGCCAGCAGCTCTGGACAGAAGACCCAGTACTTC
TRBV7-9,TRBJ2-7,NA,TRBD1,CASSFPGGQGVGEQYF,TGTGCCAGCAGCTTTCCCGGGGGACAGGGGGTGGGCGAGCAGTACTTC
TRBV7-2,TRBJ1-2,many,NA,CASSSDVRGYTF,TGTGCCAGCAGCTCGGACGTGAGGGGCTACACCTTC
TRBV5-1,TRBJ2-5,few,TRBD1,CASSWGTDSRETQYF,TGCGCCAGCAGCTGGGGGACAGACTCTCGGGAGACCCAGTACTTC
TRBV12-3/TRBV12-4,TRBJ1-4,NA,NA,CASSIPGVSEKLFF,TGTGCCAGCAGTATCCCGGGCGTTTCCGAAAAACTGTTTTTT
TRBV2,TRBJ1-6,NA,NA,CASYWGNSPLHF,TGTGCCAGTTATTGGGGGAATTCACCCCTCCACTTT
TRBV11-2,TRBJ2-4,few,NA,CASSLGTGSTKNIQYF,TGTGCCAGCAGCTTAGGTACAGGGTCAACCAAAAACATTCAGTACTTC
TRBV27,TRBJ2-2,NA,TRBD2,CASSFQGLAGDTGELFF,TGTGCCAGCAGTTTTCAAGGACTAGCGGGGGATACCGGGGAGCTGTTTTTT